The clone carrying this T cell receptor beta chain appeared many times. Its antigen is currently unknown. The sample originates from a study of early T cells in non-severe SARS-CoV-2 infection. Turning to the study itself: From unsorted whole blood, bulk RNA was sequenced, and the chains remained unpaired.

Study-wide results and caveats: Clonotype matching in VDJdb favored anti-spike CD8 responses and did not capture private and CD4 specificities.

This CDR3 region has 14 residues. Between the trimmed V and J ends, which lost 5 bases and 1 base, there was a span of 6 bases. Germline V lookup: CDR1 SGHTA, CDR2 FQGTGA. Individual cDNA molecules received unique molecular identifiers during library preparation. Each CDR3 protein gets one entry after TCRdb re-called the 5' RACE reads with MiXCR. The sample yields about 32,000 distinct CDR3 sequences, roughly 4.9% seen once. The chain combines TRBV7-3 with TRBJ2-6; no definite D call. This clonotype was sampled from an adult who was a healthcare worker with PCR-confirmed SARS-CoV-2 infection or an uninfected control (not recorded which). Specimen: whole blood. The CDR3 DNA reads as TGTGCCAGCAGCGACAAATCTGGGGCCAACGTCCTGACTTTC. Translation gives CASSDKSGANVLTF.